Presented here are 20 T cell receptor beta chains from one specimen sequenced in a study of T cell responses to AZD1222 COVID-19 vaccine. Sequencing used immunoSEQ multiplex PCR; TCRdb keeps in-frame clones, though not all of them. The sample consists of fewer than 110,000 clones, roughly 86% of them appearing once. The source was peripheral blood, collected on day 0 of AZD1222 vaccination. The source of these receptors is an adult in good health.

The CDR3 here is CASSPFGTGPYEQYF. As DNA, the CDR3 is TGTGCCAGCAGCCCCTTCGGGACAGGGCCCTACGAGCAGTACTTC. V is TRBV7-2 and J is TRBJ2-7; 9 bases are a match to TRBD1. Trimming cost V 5 bases and J 2 bases; bases outside gene matches: 7. The CDR3 covers 15 residues. CDR1 is SGHTA and CDR2 is FQGNSA in the germline V gene.

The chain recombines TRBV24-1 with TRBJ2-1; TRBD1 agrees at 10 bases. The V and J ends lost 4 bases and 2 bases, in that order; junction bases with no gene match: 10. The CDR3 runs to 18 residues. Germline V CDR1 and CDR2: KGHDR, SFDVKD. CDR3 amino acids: CATSEAAGTGVTYNEQFF. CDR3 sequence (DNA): TGTGCCACCAGTGAAGCGGCCGGGACAGGGGTCACCTACAATGAGCAGTTCTTC.

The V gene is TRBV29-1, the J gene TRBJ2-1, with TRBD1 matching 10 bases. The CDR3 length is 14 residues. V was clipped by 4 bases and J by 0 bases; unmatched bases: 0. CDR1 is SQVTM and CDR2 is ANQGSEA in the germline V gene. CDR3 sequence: CSVGDRGSYNEQFF. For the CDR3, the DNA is TGCAGCGTTGGGGACAGGGGCTCCTACAATGAGCAGTTCTTC.

CDR3 sequence (DNA): TGTGCCAGCAGTTTATCGGCGGGAGCTGAAGCTTTCTTT. Its protein is CASSLSAGAEAFF. V and J are TRBV27 and TRBJ1-1, with D unclear. The CDR3 loop spans 13 amino acids. Germline V gene lookup returns CDR1 MNHEY and CDR2 SMNVEV (reference sequence). Trimming removed 0 bases at V and 6 bases at J, with 8 bases between.

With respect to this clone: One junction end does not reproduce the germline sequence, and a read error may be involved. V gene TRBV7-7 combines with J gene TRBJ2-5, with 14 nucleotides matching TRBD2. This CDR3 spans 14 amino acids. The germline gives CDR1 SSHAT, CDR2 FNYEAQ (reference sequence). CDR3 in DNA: TGTGCTAGCAGCCAGGGACTAGCGGGAGCCACCCAGTACTTC. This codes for CASSQGLAGATQYF.

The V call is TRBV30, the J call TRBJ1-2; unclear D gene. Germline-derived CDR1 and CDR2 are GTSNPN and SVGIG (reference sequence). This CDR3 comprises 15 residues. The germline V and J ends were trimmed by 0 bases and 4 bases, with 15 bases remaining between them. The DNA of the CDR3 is TGTGCCTGGAGTGTTGACGGATCTTTGGGCTATGGCTACACCTTC. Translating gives CAWSVDGSLGYGYTF.

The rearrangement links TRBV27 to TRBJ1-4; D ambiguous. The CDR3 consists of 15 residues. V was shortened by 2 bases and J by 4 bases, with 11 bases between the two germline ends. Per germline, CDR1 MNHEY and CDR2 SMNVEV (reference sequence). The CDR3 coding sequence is TGTGCCAGCAGTTTAATGCCGGGCATTAATGAAAAACTGTTTTTT. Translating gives CASSLMPGINEKLFF.

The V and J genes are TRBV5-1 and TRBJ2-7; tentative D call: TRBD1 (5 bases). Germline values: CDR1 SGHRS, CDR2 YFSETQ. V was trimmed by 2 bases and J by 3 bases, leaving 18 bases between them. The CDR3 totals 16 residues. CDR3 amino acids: CASSFFRQQFYYEQYF. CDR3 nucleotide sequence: TGCGCCAGCAGCTTTTTTAGACAGCAATTTTACTACGAGCAGTACTTC. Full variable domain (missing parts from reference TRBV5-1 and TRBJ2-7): KAGVTQTPRYLIKTRGQQVTLSCSPISGHRSVSWYQQTPGQGLQFLFEYFSETQRNKGNFPGRFSGRQFSNSRSEMNVSTLELGDSALYLCASSFFRQQFYYEQYFGPGTRLTVT.

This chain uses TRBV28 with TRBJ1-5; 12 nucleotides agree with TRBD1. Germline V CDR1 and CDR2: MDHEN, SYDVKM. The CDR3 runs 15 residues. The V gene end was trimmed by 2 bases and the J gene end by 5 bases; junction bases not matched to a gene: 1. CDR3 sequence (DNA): TGTGCCAGCAGTTTAGGGACAGGGGGCTATCAGCCCCAGCATTTT. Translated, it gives CASSLGTGGYQPQHF.

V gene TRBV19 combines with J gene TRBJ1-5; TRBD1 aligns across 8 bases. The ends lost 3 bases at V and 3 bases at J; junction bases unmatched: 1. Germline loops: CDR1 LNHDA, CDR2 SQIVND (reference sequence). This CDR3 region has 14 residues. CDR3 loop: CASSMDRVNQPQHF. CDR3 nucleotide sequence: TGTGCCAGTAGTATGGACAGGGTCAATCAGCCCCAGCATTTT.

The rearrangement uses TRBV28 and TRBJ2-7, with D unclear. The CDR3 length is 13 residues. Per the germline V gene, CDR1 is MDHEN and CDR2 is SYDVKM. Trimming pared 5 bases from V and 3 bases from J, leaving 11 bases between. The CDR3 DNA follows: TGTGCCAGCAGTCGGATAGACGGCTACGAGCAGTACTTC. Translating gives CASSRIDGYEQYF.

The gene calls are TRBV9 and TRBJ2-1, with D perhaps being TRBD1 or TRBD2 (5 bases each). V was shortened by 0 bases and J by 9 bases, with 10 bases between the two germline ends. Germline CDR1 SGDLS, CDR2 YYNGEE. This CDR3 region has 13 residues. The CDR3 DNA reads TGTGCCAGCAGCGTAGACGGGGCTGGTGAGCAGTTCTTC. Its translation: CASSVDGAGEQFF.

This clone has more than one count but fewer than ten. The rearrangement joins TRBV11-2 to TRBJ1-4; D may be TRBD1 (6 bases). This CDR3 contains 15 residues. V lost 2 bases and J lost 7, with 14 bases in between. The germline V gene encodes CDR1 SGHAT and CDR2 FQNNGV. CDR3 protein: CASSLIGGRVEKLFF. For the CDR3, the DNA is TGTGCCAGCAGCTTAATCGGGGGGCGGGTTGAAAAACTGTTTTTT.

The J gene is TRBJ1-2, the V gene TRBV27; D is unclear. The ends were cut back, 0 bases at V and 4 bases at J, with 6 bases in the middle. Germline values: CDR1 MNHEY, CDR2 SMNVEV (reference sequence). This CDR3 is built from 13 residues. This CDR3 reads CASSLSGPYGYTF. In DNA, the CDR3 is TGTGCCAGCAGTTTATCCGGGCCCTATGGCTACACCTTC.

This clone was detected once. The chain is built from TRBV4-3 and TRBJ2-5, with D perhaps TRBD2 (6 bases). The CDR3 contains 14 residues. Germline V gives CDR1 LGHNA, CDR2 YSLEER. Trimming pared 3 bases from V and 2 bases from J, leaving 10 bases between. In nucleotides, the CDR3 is TGCGCCAGCAGCCAGGGACGGGGGCAAGAGACCCAGTACTTC. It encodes CASSQGRGQETQYF.

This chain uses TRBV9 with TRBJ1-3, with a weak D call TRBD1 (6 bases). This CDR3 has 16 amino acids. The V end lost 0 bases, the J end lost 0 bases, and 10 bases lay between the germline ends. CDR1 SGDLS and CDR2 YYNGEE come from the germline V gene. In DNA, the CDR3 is TGTGCCAGCAGCGTAGGGGCAGGGGCCTCTGGAAACACCATATATTTT. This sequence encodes CASSVGAGASGNTIYF.

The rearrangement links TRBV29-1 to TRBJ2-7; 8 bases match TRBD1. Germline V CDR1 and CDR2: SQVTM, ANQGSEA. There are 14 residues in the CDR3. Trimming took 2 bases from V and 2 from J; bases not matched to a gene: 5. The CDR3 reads CSVESGTGPYEQYF. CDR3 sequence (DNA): TGCAGCGTTGAATCAGGGACAGGACCCTACGAGCAGTACTTC.

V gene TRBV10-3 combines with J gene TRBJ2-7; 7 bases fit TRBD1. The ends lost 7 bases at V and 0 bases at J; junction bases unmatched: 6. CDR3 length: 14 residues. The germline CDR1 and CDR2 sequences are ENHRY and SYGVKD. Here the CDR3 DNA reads TGTGCCATCAAGGGGGCGGAGAGCTCCTACGAGCAGTACTTC. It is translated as CAIKGAESSYEQYF.

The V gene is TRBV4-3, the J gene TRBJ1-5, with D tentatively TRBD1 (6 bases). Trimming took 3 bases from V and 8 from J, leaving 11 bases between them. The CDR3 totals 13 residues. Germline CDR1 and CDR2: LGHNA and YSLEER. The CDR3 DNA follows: TGCGCCAGCAGCCAGACAGGCAGGGAGCCCCAGCATTTT. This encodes CASSQTGREPQHF.

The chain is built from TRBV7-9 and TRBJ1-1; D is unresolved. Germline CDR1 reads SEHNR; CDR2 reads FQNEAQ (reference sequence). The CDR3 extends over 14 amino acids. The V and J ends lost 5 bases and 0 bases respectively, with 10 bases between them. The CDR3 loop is CASSHGRMNTEAFF. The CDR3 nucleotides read TGTGCCAGCAGCCACGGACGGATGAACACTGAAGCTTTCTTT.